One sample yielded the 24 T cell receptor beta chains listed below, sequenced in a study of T cell changes during pregnancy in multiple sclerosis. Generated by immunoSEQ multiplex PCR, the TCRdb table keeps only in-frame clones and is missing some. The sample comprises approximately 37,000 clones, about 88% of which are singletons, and around 4.1% rests with the top ten. The input for sequencing was CD8+ T cells from peripheral blood mononuclear cells, taken in the first trimester of pregnancy. All receptors derive from a female donor with multiple sclerosis, enrolled in a pregnancy study.

The rearrangement uses TRBV7-7 and TRBJ1-1; D call uncertain. This CDR3 has 13 residues. Germline values: CDR1 SSHAT, CDR2 FNYEAQ (reference sequence). Trimming took 2 bases from V and 0 from J, leaving 4 bases between them. The CDR3 sequence is CASSLSVNTEAFF. The CDR3 bases are TGTGCCAGCAGCTTATCCGTGAACACTGAAGCTTTCTTT. Full variable domain (missing parts from reference TRBV7-7 and TRBJ1-1): GAGVSQSPRYKVTKRGQDVTLRCDPISSHATLYWYQQALGQGPEFLTYFNYEAQPDKSGLPSDRFSAERPEGSISTLTIQRTEQRDSAMYRCASSLSVNTEAFFGQGTRLTVV.

This chain connects TRBV6-6 to TRBJ1-1; no clear D. Germline lookup yields CDR1 MNHNY and CDR2 SVGAGI (reference sequence). The CDR3 runs to 13 residues. Between the trimmed V and J ends, which lost 5 bases and 0 bases, there was a span of 7 bases. The CDR3 spells CASSVLMNTEAFF. The CDR3 nucleotides read TGTGCCAGCAGTGTTTTAATGAACACTGAAGCTTTCTTT.

The V and J genes are TRBV7-2 and TRBJ2-3; D not resolved. CDR3 length equals 15 residues. Germline CDR1 and CDR2: SGHTA and FQGNSA. V was trimmed by 3 bases and J by 0 bases, leaving 10 bases between them. This chain's CDR3 is CASSLKSTSTDTQYF. CDR3 nucleotides: TGTGCCAGCAGCTTGAAGAGCACTAGCACAGATACGCAGTATTTT. Based on the CDR3 plus reference TRBV7-2 and TRBJ2-3, the full variable domain is GAGVSQSPSNKVTEKGKDVELRCDPISGHTALYWYRQSLGQGLEFLIYFQGNSAPDKSGLPSDRFSAERTGGSVSTLTIQRTQQEDSAVYLCASSLKSTSTDTQYFGPGTRLTVL.

V is TRBV5-4 and J is TRBJ2-5; 9 bases match TRBD2. V lost 4 bases, J lost 3 bases, and 19 bases stayed unmatched. Germline V gene sequence: CDR1 SGHNT, CDR2 YYREEE (reference sequence). This CDR3 is built from 19 residues. The CDR3 loop reads CASSTAGAGGHRIEETQYF. The CDR3 DNA sequence: TGTGCCAGCAGCACGGCGGGGGCGGGGGGGCACCGGATAGAAGAGACCCAGTACTTC.

The J gene is TRBJ1-5, the V gene TRBV19; 9 positions agree with TRBD1. The junction had 8 bases not matched to a gene; V was cut back by 2 bases and J by 0 bases. There are 18 residues in the CDR3. From germline, CDR1 is LNHDA and CDR2 SQIVND (reference sequence). CDR3 sequence reads: CASSIFWTGDYSNQPQHF. The CDR3 DNA reads TGTGCCAGTAGTATATTCTGGACAGGGGATTATAGCAATCAGCCCCAGCATTTT.

Notes on this clone: This sample includes further DNA sequences coding for the same CDR3. This rearrangement joins TRBV6-4 to TRBJ2-3, with 12 bases identical to TRBD2. The CDR3 length is 16 residues. In germline, CDR1 is MRHNA, CDR2 SNTAGT. V dropped 3 bases and J dropped 2; count of bases not matched to a gene: 3. CDR3 bases: TGTGCCAGCAGTGAATCTAGCGGGGGGGCCACAGATACGCAGTATTTT. Its protein is CASSESSGGATDTQYF.

V gene TRBV6-5 combines with J gene TRBJ2-5; unclear D gene. Germline V gives CDR1 MNHEY, CDR2 SVGAGI. The CDR3 extends over 11 amino acids. V was pared by 6 bases and J by 5 bases, with 7 bases between. CDR3 residues: CASRHLETQYF. The CDR3 nucleotides are TGTGCCAGCAGGCACTTGGAGACCCAGTACTTC.

The V and J genes are TRBV2 and TRBJ1-5, with D perhaps matching TRBD1 (6 bases). Germline V gene sequence: CDR1 SNHLY, CDR2 FYNNEI. The CDR3 consists of 14 residues. V dropped 6 bases and J dropped 4 bases, with 13 bases sitting between them. For the CDR3, the DNA is TGTGCCAGCAGGGACAGTCGGGTTAATCAGCCCCAGCATTTT. Amino acid sequence: CASRDSRVNQPQHF.

The gene calls are TRBV7-9 and TRBJ2-7, with TRBD2 matching over 8 bases. V lost 4 bases to trimming and J lost 2 bases; unmatched junction nucleotides: 4. Germline V CDR1 and CDR2: SEHNR, FQNEAQ (reference sequence). The CDR3 covers 14 residues. CDR3 in amino acids: CASSSGGDPYEQYF. The CDR3 DNA reads TGTGCCAGCAGCTCGGGGGGGGATCCCTACGAGCAGTACTTC.

CDR3 DNA sequence: TGTGCCAGCAGCGTAGCTGGGACAGGGGATGGCAACGAGCAGTACTTC. Its protein product is CASSVAGTGDGNEQYF. The J gene is TRBJ2-7, the V gene TRBV9; TRBD1 matches 10 bases. The CDR3 has 16 amino acids. CDR1 is SGDLS and CDR2 is YYNGEE in the germline V gene. After removal of 0 bases from V and 5 bases from J, the junction contained 8 bases not matched to a gene.

The V gene is TRBV9, the J gene TRBJ1-1; 10 bases map to TRBD1. In germline, CDR1 is SGDLS, CDR2 YYNGEE. Losses at the gene ends were 1 base for V and 2 bases for J; bases not matched to a gene: 8. CDR3 length: 17 amino acids. The CDR3 protein is CASSVTRDRGRNTEAFF. The CDR3 region has the DNA TGTGCCAGCAGCGTAACCCGGGACAGGGGAAGAAACACTGAAGCTTTCTTT.

V and J are TRBV27 and TRBJ1-2; D is possibly TRBD1 (5 bases). The V and J ends lost 9 bases and 2 bases respectively, with 7 bases between them. CDR3 length equals 11 residues. The germline CDR1 and CDR2 sequences are MNHEY and SMNVEV (reference sequence). The CDR3 protein is CASGGNYGYTF. The CDR3 DNA sequence: TGTGCCAGTGGGGGGAACTATGGCTACACCTTC.

The CDR3 sequence: CASALDSGTQYF. CDR3 nucleotides: TGTGCTAGTGCCTTAGATTCGGGTACGCAGTATTTT. The chain is built from TRBV12-5 and TRBJ2-3; unclear D gene. Germline CDR1 and CDR2: LGHNT and FRNRAP. Trimming pared 7 bases from V and 8 bases from J, leaving 13 bases between. There are 12 residues in the CDR3.

V is TRBV4-3 and J is TRBJ2-1; 8 positions agree with TRBD1. Germline CDR1 and CDR2: LGHNA and YSLEER. V trimming: 0 bases; J trimming: 4 bases; junction bases outside the gene matches: 5. This CDR3 is built from 16 residues. The chain's CDR3 is CASSQDGQGPYNEQFF. CDR3 nucleotide sequence: TGCGCCAGCAGCCAAGACGGACAGGGCCCTTACAATGAGCAGTTCTTC.

The rearrangement uses TRBV4-2 and TRBJ2-2; the match to TRBD2 covers 12 bases. Germline CDR1 reads LGHNA; CDR2 reads YNFKEQ. This CDR3 comprises 18 residues. The junction had 7 bases not matched to a gene; V was cut back by 0 bases and J by 5 bases. Here the CDR3 DNA reads TGTGCCAGCAGCCAAGAATCGACTAGCGGGGGTCTGACCGGGGAGCTGTTTTTT. It encodes CASSQESTSGGLTGELFF.

The chain has TRBV9 and TRBJ1-2; D is perhaps TRBD1 (6 bases). The germline V and J ends were trimmed by 7 bases and 4 bases, with 11 bases remaining between them. The CDR3 extends over 12 amino acids. The germline CDR1 and CDR2 sequences are SGDLS and YYNGEE. CDR3 sequence (DNA): TGTGCCAGCGGGCCACAGGGCTATGGCTACACCTTC. It yields the protein CASGPQGYGYTF. Full variable domain (remainder filled in from reference TRBV9 and TRBJ1-2): DSGVTQTPKHLITATGQRVTLRCSPRSGDLSVYWYQQSLDQGLQFLIQYYNGEERAKGNILERFSAQQFPDLHSELNLSSLELGDSALYFCASGPQGYGYTFGSGTRLTVV.

This sequence joins TRBV7-2 and TRBJ1-1; TRBD1 might be the D (5 bases). The ends were cut back, 4 bases at V and 5 bases at J, with 14 bases in the middle. The CDR3 has 14 amino acids. Germline V lookup: CDR1 SGHTA, CDR2 FQGNSA. The CDR3 DNA reads as TGTGCCAGCAGCTACCCCGGGGGAGCAACTGAAGCTTTCTTT. This codes for CASSYPGGATEAFF.

The V call is TRBV4-3, the J call TRBJ1-6; D call uncertain. This CDR3 is built from 15 residues. Trimming stripped 0 bases from V and 7 bases from J, with 10 bases between. Germline V CDR1 and CDR2: LGHNA, YSLEER. Here the CDR3 reads CASSQDRTVNSPLHF. CDR3 bases: TGCGCCAGCAGCCAAGATAGAACGGTCAATTCACCCCTCCACTTT.

This sequence joins TRBV29-1 and TRBJ2-7; D might be TRBD1 (6 bases). Germline V gene data show CDR1 as SQVTM and CDR2 as ANQGSEA. Deletions cut 6 bases from V and 2 bases from J, with 17 bases between. This CDR3 contains 14 residues. The CDR3 protein is CSVVDPGTTYEQYF. In DNA form, the CDR3 reads TGCAGCGTAGTAGACCCCGGGACAACCTACGAGCAGTACTTC.

The V and J genes are TRBV4-2 and TRBJ2-1; 15 bases fit TRBD2. J lost 8 bases, V lost 3 bases, and 2 bases had no gene match. This CDR3 comprises 15 residues. Germline assignment: CDR1 LGHNA and CDR2 YNFKEQ. The DNA for the CDR3 is TGTGCCAGCAGCCAGGGACTAGCGGGGGGCGATGAGCAGTTCTTC. This encodes CASSQGLAGGDEQFF.

V gene TRBV30 combines with J gene TRBJ1-2; TRBD1 aligns across 7 bases. CDR3 length: 12 amino acids. Trimming took 5 bases from V and 8 from J; bases not matched to a gene: 8. Germline-derived CDR1 and CDR2 are GTSNPN and SVGIG (reference sequence). The CDR3 region is CAWVSTGSGYTF. The CDR3 bases are TGTGCCTGGGTCTCGACAGGGAGCGGCTACACCTTC. The full variable domain, its missing parts supplied by reference TRBV30 and TRBJ1-2, is SQTIHQWPATLVQPVGSPLSLECTVEGTSNPNLYWYRQAAGRGLQLLFYSVGIGQISSEVPQNLSASRPQDRQFILSSKKLLLSDSGFYLCAWVSTGSGYTFGSGTRLTVV.

The chain recombines TRBV9 with TRBJ1-1, with D uncertain. Germline lookup yields CDR1 SGDLS and CDR2 YYNGEE. CDR3 size: 15 residues. V dropped 4 bases and J dropped 3 bases, with 16 bases sitting between them. The CDR3 DNA follows: TGTGCCAGCAGCACGAGCTGGGGAGAGGACACTGAAGCTTTCTTT. Encoded protein: CASSTSWGEDTEAFF.

The chain joins TRBV27 to TRBJ1-6; unclear D gene. With 2 bases removed from V and 6 bases from J, the gap between germline ends came to 5 bases. This CDR3 region has 13 residues. The germline gives CDR1 MNHEY, CDR2 SMNVEV (reference sequence). The CDR3 region is CASSLQSNSPLHF. The DNA of the CDR3 is TGTGCCAGCAGTTTACAGTCTAATTCACCCCTCCACTTT.

The chain employs TRBV9 and TRBJ2-1; D is undetermined. CDR1 SGDLS and CDR2 YYNGEE come from the germline V gene. Trimming stripped 0 bases from V and 5 bases from J, with 6 bases between. This CDR3 is built from 13 residues. The CDR3 DNA reads as TGTGCCAGCAGCGTAGGGCAGAACAATGAGCAGTTCTTC. Its translation is CASSVGQNNEQFF.